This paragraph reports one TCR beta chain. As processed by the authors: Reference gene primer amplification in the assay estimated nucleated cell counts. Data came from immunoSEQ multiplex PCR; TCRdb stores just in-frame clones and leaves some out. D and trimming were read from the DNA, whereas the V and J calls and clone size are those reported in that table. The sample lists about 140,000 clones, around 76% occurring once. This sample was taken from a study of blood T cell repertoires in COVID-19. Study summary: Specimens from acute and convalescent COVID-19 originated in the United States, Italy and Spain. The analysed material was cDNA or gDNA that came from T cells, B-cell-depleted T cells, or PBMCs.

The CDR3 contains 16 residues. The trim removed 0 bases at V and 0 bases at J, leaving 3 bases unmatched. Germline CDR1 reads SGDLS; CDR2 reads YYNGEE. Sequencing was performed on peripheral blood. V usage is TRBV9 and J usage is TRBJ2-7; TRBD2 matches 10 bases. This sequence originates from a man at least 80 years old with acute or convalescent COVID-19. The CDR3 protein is CASSVGSGGTSYEQYF. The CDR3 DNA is TGTGCCAGCAGCGTAGGTAGCGGGGGGACCTCCTACGAGCAGTACTTC.